This paragraph reports one TCR beta chain. Its antigen is as yet unknown. This sample was included in a study of T cell repertoires in cytomegalovirus infection. V lost 2 bases and J 8 bases, leaving 21 bases between the germline ends. There are 16 residues in the CDR3. Germline values: CDR1 MNHEY, CDR2 SVGEGT. TCRdb re-derived calls from the reads in MiXCR, one entry per CDR3 protein. The repertoire holds fewer than 1,000,000 distinct CDR3 sequences, with more than 25% as singletons. This receptor was obtained from a human donor in good health (CMV status not recorded). Some clones in this sample may be carry-over from other donors' samples. V usage is TRBV6-2 or TRBV6-3 and J usage is TRBJ1-2; TRBD1 might be the D (5 bases). Sequenced here: cultured CD8+ T cells from PBMCs, sampled from culture after CMV antigen stimulation. For the CDR3, the DNA is TGTGCCAGCAGTTACGATCAGGGATGGTCTTGGATCGGCTACACCTTC. This codes for CASSYDQGWSWIGYTF.